The 19 T cell receptor beta chains presented below share a single source sample, sequenced in a study of CD8+CD57+ T cells in acquired aplastic anemia. Profiles of TCR beta VDJ and CDR3 were generated from a genomic DNA template. TCRdb fed the reads into MiXCR, producing one record per CDR3 protein. The data hold about 210,000 distinct CDR3 sequences, with over 60% observed a single time. Sample: sorted CD4+, CD8+, or CD8+CD57+ T cells (not recorded which) from PBMCs. These receptors were obtained from a human donor in good health.

Details on this clonotype: A read error is likely, as this CDR3 ends without the conserved phenylalanine or tryptophan. The chain carries TRBV12-3 or TRBV12-4 and TRBJ1-1; D remains ambiguous. This CDR3 is 13 amino acids long. The V gene lost 2 bases and the J gene lost 7 bases, with 11 bases spanning the gap. CDR3 loop: CASSLWQTHEAFS. The CDR3 bases are TGTGCCAGCAGTTTATGGCAGACCCATGAAGCTTTCTCA.

Here the CDR3 reads CSASSQGIPSGANVLTF. The CDR3 DNA sequence: TGCAGTGCCAGTTCACAGGGCATACCTTCTGGGGCCAACGTCCTGACTTTC. This chain joins TRBV20-1 and TRBJ2-6; weak D call: TRBD1 (6 bases). The germline gives CDR1 DFQATT, CDR2 SNEGSKA (reference sequence). CDR3 length: 17 amino acids. Trimming removed 6 bases from V and 1 base from J, with 19 bases in between.

The gene calls are TRBV28 and TRBJ2-3; possibly TRBD2 for D (7 bases). Between the trimmed V and J ends, which lost 3 bases and 3 bases, there was a span of 16 bases. The CDR3 contains 16 residues. Per the germline V gene, CDR1 is MDHEN and CDR2 is SYDVKM. The CDR3 reads CASSFAGARWTDTQYF. DNA for the CDR3: TGTGCCAGCAGTTTCGCGGGGGCGCGGTGGACAGATACGCAGTATTTT.

This clonotype was recorded once. CDR3 nucleotide sequence: TGCAGTGCCATTACCGGGACTAGCGGGTACGGTGAGCAGTTCTTC. Translating it yields CSAITGTSGYGEQFF. The chain joins TRBV20-1 to TRBJ2-1, with 12 bases aligning to TRBD2. The CDR3 covers 15 residues. With V trimmed by 6 bases and J by 9 bases, 12 bases remained unmatched. CDR1 is DFQATT, CDR2 SNEGSKA, per germline (reference sequence).

CDR3 coding DNA: TGTGCCAGCAGCCAAACTGGAAACACCATATATTTT. As protein: CASSQTGNTIYF. The chain employs TRBV12-3 or TRBV12-4 and TRBJ1-3; D is undetermined. V gave up 6 bases and J gave up 2 bases, with 5 bases separating them. CDR3 length: 12 amino acids.

Comment on this clonotype: A read error is likely, as this CDR3 ends without the conserved phenylalanine or tryptophan. The CDR3 is CASSLVWELDTQYL. The CDR3 DNA is TGTGCCAGCAGCTTAGTATGGGAGTTAGATACGCAGTATCTT. This rearrangement joins TRBV4-2 to TRBJ2-3; tentative D call: TRBD2 (5 bases). Trimming took 5 bases from V and 5 from J, leaving 14 bases between them. Germline V CDR1 and CDR2: LGHNA, YNFKEQ. The CDR3 contains 14 residues.

This clonotype was seen only a few times. The chain recombines TRBV29-1 with TRBJ2-1; D is uncertain. Germline-derived CDR1 and CDR2 are SQVTM and ANQGSEA. The V and J ends lost 7 bases and 6 bases respectively, with 10 bases between them. This CDR3 has 11 residues. The CDR3 loop is CSATLFNEQFF. As DNA, the CDR3 is TGCAGCGCGACCTTATTCAATGAGCAGTTCTTC.

The chain joins TRBV7-9 to TRBJ2-5, with D perhaps matching TRBD1 (5 bases). The CDR3 is 14 residues long. The germline V gene has CDR1 SEHNR and CDR2 FQNEAQ (reference sequence). Trimming cost V 5 bases and J 4 bases, with 14 bases left between them. The CDR3 region has the DNA TGTGCCAGCAGCCCCACGGGTGGGGCAGAGACCCAGTACTTC. It codes for CASSPTGGAETQYF.

V gene TRBV15 combines with J gene TRBJ2-7; TRBD2 aligns across 14 bases. The CDR3 totals 15 residues. Trimming removed 5 bases from V and 7 bases from J; junction bases left unmatched: 7. Germline V gene sequence: CDR1 LNHNV, CDR2 YYDKDF (reference sequence). The CDR3 is CATSLPGLAGAEQYF. The CDR3 DNA follows: TGTGCCACCAGCCTACCGGGACTAGCGGGAGCAGAGCAGTACTTC.

The genes are TRBV7-9 and TRBJ1-2, with D maybe TRBD1 (6 bases). Trimming cost V 5 bases and J 4 bases, with 23 bases left between them. CDR3 length equals 17 residues. In germline, CDR1 is SEHNR, CDR2 FQNEAQ (reference sequence). The CDR3 is CASSQRSGLQGSYGYTF. The CDR3 DNA reads TGTGCCAGCAGCCAAAGGTCCGGGTTGCAGGGGAGCTATGGCTACACCTTC.

This sequence joins TRBV15 and TRBJ1-5, with a tentative D call TRBD1 (6 bases). V was pared by 2 bases and J by 7 bases, with 12 bases between. This CDR3 is built from 14 residues. Germline V CDR1 and CDR2: LNHNV, YYDKDF (reference sequence). The CDR3 DNA follows: TGTGCCACCAGCAGAACAGGGTATGAACAGCCCCAGCATTTT. It yields the protein CATSRTGYEQPQHF.

The chain has TRBV24-1 and TRBJ2-5; 9 bases match TRBD1. The J segment lost 2 bases and the V segment lost 5 bases, leaving 5 bases of the junction unmatched. The CDR3 extends over 15 amino acids. Germline CDR1 and CDR2: KGHDR and SFDVKD. CDR3: CATSGSGTGQETQYF. The CDR3 coding sequence is TGTGCCACCAGTGGCTCAGGGACAGGGCAAGAGACCCAGTACTTC.

The rearrangement joins TRBV7-2 to TRBJ2-3, with no clear D. Trimming stripped 8 bases from V and 0 bases from J, with 15 bases between. Per germline, CDR1 SGHTA and CDR2 FQGNSA. The CDR3 runs to 15 residues. CDR3 loop: CASSRRAESTDTQYF. In nucleotides, the CDR3 is TGTGCCAGCTCCCGAAGGGCGGAAAGCACAGATACGCAGTATTTT.

This clonotype has just one count. At one boundary the junction diverges from the germline segment, which might be a read error. The chain carries TRBV7-2 and TRBJ1-6; D is unresolved. CDR1 and CDR2 (germline): SGHTA, FQGNSA. The CDR3 length is 14 residues. CDR3 sequence reads: CASSLEVWTSPLHF. In DNA form, the CDR3 reads TGTGCCAGCAGTTTAGAGGTGTGGACTTCACCCCTCCACTTT.

Only one count was recorded for this clonotype. The J gene is TRBJ2-5, the V gene TRBV20-1, with TRBD1 identical over 7 bases. Germline V gene data show CDR1 as DFQATT and CDR2 as SNEGSKA (reference sequence). Losses at the gene ends were 6 bases for V and 3 bases for J; bases not matched to a gene: 10. The CDR3 consists of 14 residues. CDR3 sequence: CSARGQSWKETQYF. For the CDR3, the DNA is TGCAGTGCCAGGGGACAGTCATGGAAAGAGACCCAGTACTTC.

Comments on this clonotype: The junction shows a germline mismatch at one end, possibly a read error. The V and J genes are TRBV7-9 and TRBJ2-7; D may be TRBD2 (6 bases). CDR1 is SEHNR and CDR2 is FQNEAQ in the germline V gene (reference sequence). The CDR3 sequence is 12 residues long. This chain's CDR3 is CASSYSGVERYF. The CDR3 DNA follows: TGTGCCAGCAGCTACTCGGGAGTCGAGCGGTACTTC.

This clonotype appeared many times. The genes are TRBV19 and TRBJ2-1; D tentatively reads TRBD1 or TRBD2 (6 bases each). V dropped 5 bases and J dropped 4 bases, with 12 bases sitting between them. The germline gives CDR1 LNHDA, CDR2 SQIVND (reference sequence). This CDR3 is built from 14 residues. The CDR3 is CASSCGTSYNEQFF. The CDR3 bases are TGTGCCAGTAGTTGCGGGACATCGTACAATGAGCAGTTCTTC.

V usage is TRBV4-2 and J usage is TRBJ2-5; D may be TRBD1 (6 bases). Trimming pared 2 bases from V and 5 bases from J, leaving 12 bases between. This CDR3 comprises 14 residues. Germline lookup yields CDR1 LGHNA and CDR2 YNFKEQ. Here the CDR3 reads CASSQNLGGETQYF. CDR3 bases: TGTGCCAGCAGCCAAAACCTAGGGGGTGAGACCCAGTACTTC.

This clonotype showed up many times. The V gene is TRBV3-1, the J gene TRBJ2-3, with D perhaps matching TRBD2 (5 bases). V was shortened by 4 bases and J by 3 bases, with 14 bases between the two germline ends. The CDR3 sequence is 15 residues long. Germline CDR1 LGHDT, CDR2 YNNKEL (reference sequence). The CDR3, as DNA: TGTGCCAGCAGCCCCCAAGCGAGGGAGACAGATACGCAGTATTTT. Its protein is CASSPQARETDTQYF.